This TCR beta chain was recovered during a study of CD8 T cells in Susac syndrome. V shed 2 bases and J 6 bases; nucleotides not matched to a gene: 12. CDR1 MNHNS and CDR2 SASEGT come from the germline V gene. CDR3 size: 18 residues. Random hexamers were used to reverse transcribe 0.5 to 1 ug of RNA. TCRdb reprocessed the immunoSEQ multiplex PCR reads via MiXCR and lists one record per CDR3 protein. The table records 140,000 to 150,000 distinct CDR3 sequences, almost 96% of them present only once. The chain is built from TRBV6-1 and TRBJ2-1; 11 bases are a match to TRBD2. The sequencing sample was made of CD4+ T cells from PBMCs. The TCR was taken from a human donor with Susac syndrome. The CDR3 here is CASSEPRLTSGSANEQFF. The CDR3 nucleotides read TGTGCCAGCAGTGAACCTCGCCTCACTAGCGGGAGTGCCAATGAGCAGTTCTTC.